The rows below give T cell receptor beta chains drawn from one sample of a study of response to subunit inactivated influenza vaccine. TCRdb independently ran MiXCR on the RT-PCR reads; one entry per CDR3 protein. The sample includes more than 700,000 distinct CDR3 sequences, around 20% of them seen just once. The material sequenced was PBMCs from blood, taken around 5 days after vaccination. These receptors were taken from a man aged 45-65 years who received an inactivated influenza vaccine. The CDR3 runs from the conserved cysteine through the conserved F or W. D genes are given only for firm matches. Some rows have no size entry. The others give once, few or many, or a class for an expanded clone.

D gene: TRBD1
V gene: TRBV7-9
J gene: TRBJ2-1
clone size: .
CDR3 DNA: TGTGCCAGCAGCACGACAGGGGTGAATGAGCAGTTCTTC
CDR3 protein: CASSTTGVNEQFF

D gene: .
V gene: TRBV12-3/TRBV12-4
J gene: TRBJ2-5
clone size: many
CDR3 DNA: TGTGCCAGCACCATAAGTGTCCAAGAGACCCAGTACTTC
CDR3 protein: CASTISVQETQYF

D gene: .
V gene: TRBV5-1
J gene: TRBJ2-2
clone size: few
CDR3 DNA: TGCGCCAGCAGCTCACGGACACGGACAACGAACACCGGGGAGCTGTTTTTT
CDR3 protein: CASSSRTRTTNTGELFF

D gene: .
V gene: TRBV10-3
J gene: TRBJ2-7
clone size: .
CDR3 DNA: TGTGCCATCAGCTCCGGTGGGGGAGGCGAGCAGTACTTC
CDR3 protein: CAISSGGGGEQYF

D gene: TRBD2
V gene: TRBV7-2
J gene: TRBJ2-7
clone size: .
CDR3 DNA: TGTGCCAGCAGCTTATCCAGCGGGAGAGATGAGCAGTACTTC
CDR3 protein: CASSLSSGRDEQYF

D gene: .
V gene: TRBV29-1
J gene: TRBJ1-2
clone size: few
CDR3 DNA: TGCAGCGTTGGACCGGACGGCTACACCTTC
CDR3 protein: CSVGPDGYTF

D gene: .
V gene: TRBV2
J gene: TRBJ2-3
clone size: .
CDR3 DNA: TGTGCCTTCAGTTTAGCGCCTGCGGGGGCCCTCTTTACAGATACGCAGTATTTT
CDR3 protein: CAFSLAPAGALFTDTQYF

D gene: TRBD2
V gene: TRBV12-3/TRBV12-4
J gene: TRBJ2-3
clone size: few
CDR3 DNA: TGTGCCAGCAGTTTATCCGGGGGGGCATTAGATACGCAGTATTTT
CDR3 protein: CASSLSGGALDTQYF

D gene: .
V gene: TRBV7-8
J gene: TRBJ1-1
clone size: .
CDR3 DNA: TGTGCCAGCAGCCAAAATCTGGGGAACACTGAAGCTTTCTTT
CDR3 protein: CASSQNLGNTEAFF

D gene: TRBD1
V gene: TRBV20-1
J gene: TRBJ2-1
clone size: .
CDR3 DNA: TGCAGTGCCCGGACAGGGCTCCAGGACAATGAGCAGTTCTTC
CDR3 protein: CSARTGLQDNEQFF

D gene: .
V gene: TRBV5-1
J gene: TRBJ2-3
clone size: many
CDR3 DNA: TGCGCCAGCAGCTCCGGACGAAGCACAGATACGCAGTATTTT
CDR3 protein: CASSSGRSTDTQYF

D gene: TRBD1
V gene: TRBV7-2
J gene: TRBJ1-4
clone size: .
CDR3 DNA: TGTGCCAGCAGCTTAGCACAGGGGTCCGGAAAACTGTTTTTT
CDR3 protein: CASSLAQGSGKLFF

D gene: .
V gene: TRBV7-8
J gene: TRBJ2-3
clone size: .
CDR3 DNA: TGTGCCAGCAGCTCTTTACACACGGATACGCAGTATTTT
CDR3 protein: CASSSLHTDTQYF

D gene: .
V gene: TRBV10-3
J gene: TRBJ1-5
clone size: .
CDR3 DNA: TGTGCCATCAGTGAGTCATTGGGGGGGAATCAGCCCCAGCATTTT
CDR3 protein: CAISESLGGNQPQHF

D gene: TRBD2
V gene: TRBV6-5
J gene: TRBJ2-1
clone size: .
CDR3 DNA: TGTGCCAGCAGTTACGGGCTAGCGGAATACAATGAGCAGTTCTTC
CDR3 protein: CASSYGLAEYNEQFF

D gene: .
V gene: TRBV11-2
J gene: TRBJ2-7
clone size: .
CDR3 DNA: TGTGCCAGCAGCTTAAATGGGGGCGCGGACGAGCAGTACTTC
CDR3 protein: CASSLNGGADEQYF

D gene: TRBD1
V gene: TRBV5-1
J gene: TRBJ2-7
clone size: .
CDR3 DNA: TGCGCCAGCAGCTCGTGGACAGGGGGCCACGAGCAGTACTTC
CDR3 protein: CASSSWTGGHEQYF

D gene: .
V gene: TRBV7-2
J gene: TRBJ1-5
clone size: .
CDR3 DNA: TGTGCCAGCAGCTTTACAGGGAATAGCAATCAGCCCCAGCATTTT
CDR3 protein: CASSFTGNSNQPQHF

D gene: .
V gene: TRBV4-2
J gene: TRBJ1-2
clone size: .
CDR3 DNA: TGTGCCAGCAGCTCGGGGCCAGAATCCTATGGCTACACCTTC
CDR3 protein: CASSSGPESYGYTF

D gene: TRBD2
V gene: TRBV20-1
J gene: TRBJ2-1
clone size: many
CDR3 DNA: TGCAGTGCTAGAGACAGGGGCCGGACTAGCAACTACTACAATGAGCAGTTCTTC
CDR3 protein: CSARDRGRTSNYYNEQFF

D gene: TRBD2
V gene: TRBV9
J gene: TRBJ2-4
clone size: few
CDR3 DNA: TGTGCCAGCAGCGTAACGGGAGGCTTCAAAAACATTCAGTACTTC
CDR3 protein: CASSVTGGFKNIQYF

D gene: .
V gene: TRBV9
J gene: TRBJ2-2
clone size: .
CDR3 DNA: TGTGCCAGCAGCGTACACCCAACCTTCGGCACCGGGGAGCTGTTTTTT
CDR3 protein: CASSVHPTFGTGELFF

D gene: .
V gene: TRBV4-1
J gene: TRBJ2-5
clone size: few
CDR3 DNA: TGCGCCAGCAGCCAAGCGGGCCAGTACCAAGAGACCCAGTACTTC
CDR3 protein: CASSQAGQYQETQYF

D gene: .
V gene: TRBV9
J gene: TRBJ2-5
clone size: few
CDR3 DNA: TGTGCCAGCAGCCCCCCGACACCTCAGGAGACCCAGTACTTC
CDR3 protein: CASSPPTPQETQYF

D gene: .
V gene: TRBV4-3
J gene: TRBJ1-6
clone size: .
CDR3 DNA: TGCGCCAGCAGCCAAGGGATCGGGAATTCACCCCTCCACTTT
CDR3 protein: CASSQGIGNSPLHF

D gene: .
V gene: TRBV27
J gene: TRBJ2-7
clone size: .
CDR3 DNA: TGTGCCAGCAGTTTCTACAACGGGGGCCCCTACGAGCAGTACTTC
CDR3 protein: CASSFYNGGPYEQYF

D gene: .
V gene: TRBV12-3/TRBV12-4
J gene: TRBJ2-2
clone size: .
CDR3 DNA: TGTGCCAGCAGTTTAGGGGCGTACGGGGAGCTGTTTTTT
CDR3 protein: CASSLGAYGELFF

D gene: TRBD2
V gene: TRBV7-6
J gene: TRBJ2-1
clone size: many
CDR3 DNA: TGTGCCAGCAGCACGGGGACTAGCGCTGCCTACAATGAGCAGTTCTTC
CDR3 protein: CASSTGTSAAYNEQFF

D gene: TRBD1
V gene: TRBV20-1
J gene: TRBJ1-5
clone size: many
CDR3 DNA: TGCAGTGCTGGACAGGGGAGCAATCAGCCCCAGCATTTT
CDR3 protein: CSAGQGSNQPQHF

D gene: TRBD2
V gene: TRBV3-1
J gene: TRBJ2-1
clone size: few
CDR3 DNA: TGTGCCAGCAGCCAAGTTTTGACTAGCGTATACAATGAGCAGTTCTTC
CDR3 protein: CASSQVLTSVYNEQFF

D gene: TRBD1
V gene: TRBV5-1
J gene: TRBJ1-1
clone size: .
CDR3 DNA: TGCGCCAGCAGCTTGATACAGGGGGCGGACACTGAAGCTTTCTTT
CDR3 protein: CASSLIQGADTEAFF

D gene: TRBD2
V gene: TRBV7-6
J gene: TRBJ2-2
clone size: .
CDR3 DNA: TGTGCCAGCGGAATAGCGGGAGGGTTAACCGGGGAGCTGTTTTTT
CDR3 protein: CASGIAGGLTGELFF

D gene: .
V gene: TRBV5-1
J gene: TRBJ1-4
clone size: .
CDR3 DNA: TGCGCCAGCAGCTCGTCAGGAGCAACTAATGAAAAACTGTTTTTT
CDR3 protein: CASSSSGATNEKLFF

D gene: .
V gene: TRBV6-1
J gene: TRBJ2-1
clone size: .
CDR3 DNA: TGTGCCAGCAGAAGAAGTGCCTACAATGAGCAGTTCTTC
CDR3 protein: CASRRSAYNEQFF

D gene: .
V gene: TRBV10-3
J gene: TRBJ2-1
clone size: once
CDR3 DNA: TGTGCCATCAGTGGACAGCTTAGCTCCTACAATGAGCAGTTCTTC
CDR3 protein: CAISGQLSSYNEQFF

D gene: .
V gene: TRBV5-1
J gene: TRBJ2-2
clone size: few
CDR3 DNA: TGCGCCAGCAGCTTGATGGACTACAACACCGGGGAGCTGTTTTTT
CDR3 protein: CASSLMDYNTGELFF

D gene: .
V gene: TRBV6-2/TRBV6-3
J gene: TRBJ2-1
clone size: .
CDR3 DNA: TGTGCCAGCAGTTACTTTCGGGGGACGCTGCCCTACAATGAGCAGTTCTTC
CDR3 protein: CASSYFRGTLPYNEQFF

D gene: .
V gene: TRBV20-1
J gene: TRBJ1-4
clone size: many
CDR3 DNA: TGCAGTGCTAGAGGGGACTTGGGTGAAAAACTGTTTTTT
CDR3 protein: CSARGDLGEKLFF

D gene: .
V gene: TRBV12-3/TRBV12-4
J gene: TRBJ1-2
clone size: .
CDR3 DNA: TGTGCCAGCAGCCCCGGGCCACTTAACTATGGCTACACCTTC
CDR3 protein: CASSPGPLNYGYTF

D gene: .
V gene: TRBV5-6
J gene: TRBJ2-7
clone size: many
CDR3 DNA: TGTGCCAGCAGCTTGGGTTTTCGGACGAACACCTACGAGCAGTACTTC
CDR3 protein: CASSLGFRTNTYEQYF